This T cell receptor beta chain was recorded in a study of cytomegalovirus exposure and HLA in healthy donors. Regarding the study as a whole: Researchers reported in a later analysis that a missense DCLRE1C variant was tied to TCR beta V- and J-gene trimming. Segments of the TCR beta V type were, in most cases, productive about 87% or about 30% of the time in an earlier analysis. Later on, an analysis tied over 15,000 TCR beta sequences to HLA alleles at 0.05 false discovery rate.

The donors (healthy individuals) were bone marrow donors. Primers: 60 Vbeta forward and 13 Jbeta reverse. Some clones are missing from TCRdb's copy, which holds only in-frame ones; the method was immunoSEQ multiplex PCR. The data contain some 81,000 clones, approximately 72% of them singletons. This clone was seen just once. The antigen is unknown. The CDR3 consists of 16 residues. Per the germline V gene, CDR1 is ENHRY and CDR2 is SYGVKD. V lost 10 bases, J lost 2 bases, and 24 bases lay in between. Input material: PBMCs. This receptor was taken from a woman aged 35 to 49 in good health and CMV-seropositive. The genes are TRBV10-3 and TRBJ2-7, with unresolved D. The CDR3 DNA reads TGTGCCACCGCAACGGCCCTGAACAGTGACCCCTACGAGCAGTACTTC. Translation: CATATALNSDPYEQYF.